This T cell receptor beta chain was sequenced during a study of cytomegalovirus exposure and HLA in healthy donors. About the research overall: Earlier, 100 million or so unique TCR beta sequences were recovered from around 180 million T cells by an analysis. Study-level results: Donors were assumed by presence/absence analyses to have roughly uniform sequencing depth. Follow-up analysis later connected one missense variant in DCLRE1C with trimming of TCR beta V- and J-genes.

PCR primers comprised 60 Vbeta and 13 Jbeta primers. The protocol was immunoSEQ multiplex PCR, while the TCRdb copy is restricted to in-frame clones and leaves out a portion. Of 180,000 or so clones in the sample, over 75% were seen once. V gave up 4 bases and J gave up 3 bases; unmatched junction bases: 7. Per germline, CDR1 SEHNR and CDR2 FQNEAQ (reference sequence). The CDR3 is made up of 15 amino acids. On this clone: Its target is not known.

V usage is TRBV7-9 and J usage is TRBJ1-1, with 8 positions matching TRBD1. The specimen sequenced was PBMCs. This receptor was taken from a man aged 18 to 30 in good health and CMV-seropositive. In nucleotides, the CDR3 is TGTGCCAGCAGCTCCCGGACAGGGTCGGACACTGAAGCTTTCTTT. This encodes CASSSRTGSDTEAFF.